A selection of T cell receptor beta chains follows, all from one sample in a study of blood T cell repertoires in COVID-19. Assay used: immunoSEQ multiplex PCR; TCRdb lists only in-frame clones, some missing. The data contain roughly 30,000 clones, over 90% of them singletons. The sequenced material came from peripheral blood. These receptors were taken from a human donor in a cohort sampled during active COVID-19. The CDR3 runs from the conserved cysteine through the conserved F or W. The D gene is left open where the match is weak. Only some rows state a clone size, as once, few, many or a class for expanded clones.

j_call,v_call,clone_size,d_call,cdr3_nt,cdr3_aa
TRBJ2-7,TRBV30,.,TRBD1,TGTGCCTGTAATCCACTGGGACAGGGTATCTACGAGCAGTACTTC,CACNPLGQGIYEQYF
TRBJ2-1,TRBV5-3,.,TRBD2,TGTGCCAGAATAACTAGCGGGAGGGGTTACAATGAGCAGTTCTTC,CARITSGRGYNEQFF
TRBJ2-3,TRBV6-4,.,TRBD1,TGTGCCAGCAGTGAGGGACAGAGCACAGATACGCAGTATTTT,CASSEGQSTDTQYF
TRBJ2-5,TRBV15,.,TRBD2,TGTGCCACCAGCAGAGAGGGTAGCGGGAGTTGGGAGACCCAGTACTTC,CATSREGSGSWETQYF
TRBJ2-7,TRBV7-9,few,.,TGTGCCAGCAGCTTAACCGCGGAGCAGTACTTC,CASSLTAEQYF
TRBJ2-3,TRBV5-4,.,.,TGTGCCAGCAGCTTACATCCGGGACAGCGGCGTAGCGGGGGCACAGATACGCAGTATTTT,CASSLHPGQRRSGGTDTQYF
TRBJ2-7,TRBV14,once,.,TGTGCCAGCAGCCAAGCGGGTAGCGGCTCCTACGAGCAGTACTTC,CASSQAGSGSYEQYF
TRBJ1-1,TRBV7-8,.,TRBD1,TGTGCCAGCAGCTTCTCTGGACGGGCAGGGGGCACTGAAGCTTTCTTT,CASSFSGRAGGTEAFF
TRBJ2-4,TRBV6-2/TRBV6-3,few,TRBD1,TGTGCCAGCAGTTACATCGACAGGGGGCGCGGAGCCAAAAACATTCAGTACTTC,CASSYIDRGRGAKNIQYF
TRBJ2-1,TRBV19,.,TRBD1,TGTGCCAGTAGTATAGGAACTTGGACAGGGAAAGAGAATGAGCAGTTCTTC,CASSIGTWTGKENEQFF
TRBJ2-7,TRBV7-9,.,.,TGTGCCAGCAGCTTCTCCATAGCCTACGAGCAGTACTTC,CASSFSIAYEQYF